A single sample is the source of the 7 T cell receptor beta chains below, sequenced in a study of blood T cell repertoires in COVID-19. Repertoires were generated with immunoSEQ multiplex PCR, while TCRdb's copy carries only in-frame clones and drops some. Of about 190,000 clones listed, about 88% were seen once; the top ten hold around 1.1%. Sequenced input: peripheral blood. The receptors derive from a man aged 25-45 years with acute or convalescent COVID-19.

The CDR3 sequence: CASSPGLFTRTF. The CDR3 nucleotides are TGTGCCAGCAGTCCGGGACTTTTCACTCGCACCTTC. The chain employs TRBV6-6 and TRBJ1-2; D may be TRBD1 (5 bases). The V end was cut by 5 bases, the J end by 13 bases, with 17 bases between. Germline-derived CDR1 and CDR2 are MNHNY and SVGAGI (reference sequence). This CDR3 is 12 amino acids long.

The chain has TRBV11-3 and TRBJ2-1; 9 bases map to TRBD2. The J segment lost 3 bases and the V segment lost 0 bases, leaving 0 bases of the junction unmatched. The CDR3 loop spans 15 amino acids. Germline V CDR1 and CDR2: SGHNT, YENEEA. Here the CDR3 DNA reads TGTGCCAGCAGCTTAGATAGCGGGGGCTACAATGAGCAGTTCTTC. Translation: CASSLDSGGYNEQFF. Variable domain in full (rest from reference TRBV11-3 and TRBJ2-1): EAGVVQSPRYKIIEKKQPVAFWCNPISGHNTLYWYLQNLGQGPELLIRYENEEAVDDSQLPKDRFSAERLKGVDSTLKIQPAELGDSAVYLCASSLDSGGYNEQFFGPGTRLTVL.

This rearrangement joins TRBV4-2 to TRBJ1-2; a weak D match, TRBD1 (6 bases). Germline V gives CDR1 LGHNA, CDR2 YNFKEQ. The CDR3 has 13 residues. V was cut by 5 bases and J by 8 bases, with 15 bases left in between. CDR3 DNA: TGTGCCAGCAGCACCGAGAGGGGGGGAGGCTACACCTTC. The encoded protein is CASSTERGGGYTF.

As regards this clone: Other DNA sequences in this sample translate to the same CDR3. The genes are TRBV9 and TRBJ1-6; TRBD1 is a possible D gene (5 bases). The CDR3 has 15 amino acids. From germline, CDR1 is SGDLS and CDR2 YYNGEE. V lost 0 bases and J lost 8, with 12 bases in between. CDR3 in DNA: TGTGCCAGCAGCGTAGCAGGGCCGGGCGATTCACCCCTCCACTTT. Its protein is CASSVAGPGDSPLHF.

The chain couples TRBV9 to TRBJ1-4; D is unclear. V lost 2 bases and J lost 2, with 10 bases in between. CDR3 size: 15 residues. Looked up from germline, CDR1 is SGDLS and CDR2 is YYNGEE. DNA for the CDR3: TGTGCCAGCAGCGTTCGCGGTCACACTAATGAAAAACTGTTTTTT. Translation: CASSVRGHTNEKLFF.

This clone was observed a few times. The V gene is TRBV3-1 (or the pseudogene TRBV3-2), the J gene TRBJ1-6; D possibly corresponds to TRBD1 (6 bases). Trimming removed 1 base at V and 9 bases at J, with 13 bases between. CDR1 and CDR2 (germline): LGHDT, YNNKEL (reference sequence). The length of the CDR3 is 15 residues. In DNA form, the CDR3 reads TGTGCCAGCAGCCAAGGGGCAGGGGTCGGTTCACCCCTCCACTTT. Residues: CASSQGAGVGSPLHF.

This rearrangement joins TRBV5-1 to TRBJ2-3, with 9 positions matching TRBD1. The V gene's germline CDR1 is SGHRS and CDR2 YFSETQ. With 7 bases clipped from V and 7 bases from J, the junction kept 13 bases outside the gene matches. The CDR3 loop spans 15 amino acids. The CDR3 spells CASAGTGGAVNTQYF. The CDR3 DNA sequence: TGCGCCAGCGCCGGAACAGGGGGCGCGGTTAATACGCAGTATTTT.